The 17 T cell receptor beta chains below all came from one sample that was sequenced in a study of blood T cell repertoires in COVID-19. The assay was immunoSEQ multiplex PCR, and TCRdb's table has in-frame clones only and misses some. The table includes fewer than 70,000 clones, 80% to 90% detected once. The sequenced sample consisted of peripheral blood. Receptors were obtained from a woman between 70 and 85 years old with active COVID-19.

J is TRBJ2-5 and V is TRBV7-9, with 7 bases lining up with TRBD1. The CDR3 is 15 amino acids. Germline V gene data show CDR1 as SEHNR and CDR2 as FQNEAQ (reference sequence). J gave up 2 bases and V 4 bases, and 7 bases lay outside the gene matches. Here the CDR3 DNA reads TGTGCCAGCAGCTCCTACCGGGGACAGCAAGAGACCCAGTACTTC. It yields the protein CASSSYRGQQETQYF.

Worth noting for this clone: Distinct nucleotide sequences in the sample also encode this CDR3. This chain uses TRBV19 with TRBJ2-1; TRBD1 matches 7 bases. The CDR3 has 14 amino acids. With V trimmed by 4 bases and J by 6 bases, 6 bases remained unmatched. CDR1 and CDR2 from the germline V gene are LNHDA and SQIVND (reference sequence). CDR3 residues: CASSTSDRANEQFF. CDR3 DNA sequence: TGTGCCAGTAGTACCTCAGACAGGGCCAATGAGCAGTTCTTC. The whole variable domain, remainder taken from reference TRBV19 and TRBJ2-1, is DGGITQSPKYLFRKEGQNVTLSCEQNLNHDAMYWYRQDPGQGLRLIYYSQIVNDFQKGDIAEGYSVSREKKESFPLTVTSAQKNPTAFYLCASSTSDRANEQFFGPGTRLTVL.

The chain joins TRBV5-1 to TRBJ2-1, with 9 bases aligning to TRBD1. Germline CDR1 and CDR2: SGHRS and YFSETQ. The CDR3 is 16 residues long. With V trimmed by 4 bases and J by 8 bases, 13 bases remained unmatched. CDR3 nucleotides: TGCGCCAGCAGCCCGGGACAGGGTAGTCCTTTGTATGAGCAGTTCTTC. Translating gives CASSPGQGSPLYEQFF.

The chain recombines TRBV7-2 with TRBJ2-1; TRBD2 matches 7 bases. The CDR3 is 16 residues long. The V gene end was trimmed by 1 base and the J gene end by 2 bases; junction bases not matched to a gene: 5. The V gene's germline CDR1 is SGHTA and CDR2 FQGNSA. CDR3 amino acids: CASSLGGRAAYNEQFF. The DNA of the CDR3 is TGTGCCAGCAGCTTAGGGGGGAGGGCCGCCTACAATGAGCAGTTCTTC.

This sequence joins TRBV5-1 and TRBJ2-3; 9 bases line up with TRBD2. Germline V gene data show CDR1 as SGHRS and CDR2 as YFSETQ. J lost 4 bases, V lost 4 bases, and 4 bases had no gene match. This CDR3 contains 14 residues. For the CDR3, the DNA is TGCGCCAGCAGCCTAGCGGGATCCGCAGATACGCAGTATTTT. Protein product: CASSLAGSADTQYF.

The gene calls are TRBV5-1 and TRBJ1-6, with 7 bases fitting TRBD1. Unmatched junction bases numbered 3, after V lost 0 bases and J lost 6 bases. This CDR3 is built from 15 residues. The germline V gene encodes CDR1 SGHRS and CDR2 YFSETQ. The CDR3 DNA reads as TGCGCCAGCAGCTTGGACGACAGGGTTAATTCACCCCTCCACTTT. Translating it yields CASSLDDRVNSPLHF.

V gene TRBV19 combines with J gene TRBJ2-1; 7 bases agree with TRBD2. Germline assignment: CDR1 LNHDA and CDR2 SQIVND (reference sequence). The CDR3 covers 16 residues. J gave up 2 bases and V 3 bases, and 7 bases lay outside the gene matches. Here the CDR3 DNA reads TGTGCCAGTAGTATGGTGCAGGCGGGAGCCTACAATGAGCAGTTCTTC. It translates to CASSMVQAGAYNEQFF. Using reference TRBV19 and TRBJ2-1 for the parts outside the CDR3, the full variable domain is DGGITQSPKYLFRKEGQNVTLSCEQNLNHDAMYWYRQDPGQGLRLIYYSQIVNDFQKGDIAEGYSVSREKKESFPLTVTSAQKNPTAFYLCASSMVQAGAYNEQFFGPGTRLTVL.

The J gene is TRBJ1-5, the V gene TRBV25-1; 8 positions agree with TRBD1. V shed 5 bases, J shed 6 bases, and the junction held 6 bases outside the gene matches. The CDR3 extends over 14 amino acids. Germline V gene data show CDR1 as MGHDK and CDR2 as SYGVNS. CDR3 amino acids: CASSPGGRTQPQHF. The CDR3 DNA sequence: TGTGCCAGCAGTCCAGGGGGCAGGACTCAGCCCCAGCATTTT.

The chain has TRBV12-3 or TRBV12-4 and TRBJ2-7; the D gene is possibly TRBD1 (5 bases). The CDR3 covers 11 residues. Trimming took off 6 bases at V and 6 bases at J, with 9 bases between the two ends. CDR3 sequence: CASRGRGEQYF. The CDR3 bases are TGTGCCAGCAGGGGAAGGGGCGAGCAGTACTTC.

This clone has only one observation. The J gene is TRBJ2-1, the V gene TRBV6-4; TRBD2 matches at 8 bases. Germline CDR1 MRHNA, CDR2 SNTAGT. The CDR3 contains 14 residues. V shed 2 bases and J 8 bases; nucleotides not matched to a gene: 5. The CDR3 protein is CASSDRAGGDEQFF. The CDR3 DNA reads TGTGCCAGCAGTGACCGGGCGGGAGGCGATGAGCAGTTCTTC.

The chain carries TRBV2 and TRBJ1-3; D is uncertain. Looked up from germline, CDR1 is SNHLY and CDR2 is FYNNEI. The CDR3 totals 14 residues. The V end lost 4 bases, the J end lost 5 bases, and 12 bases lay between the germline ends. The CDR3 DNA is TGTGCCAGCAGTGTTGTGGCCAGGAGAAACACCATATATTTT. It specifies CASSVVARRNTIYF.

The rearrangement uses TRBV6-4 and TRBJ1-1, with D tentatively TRBD1 (5 bases). Germline lookup yields CDR1 MRHNA and CDR2 SNTAGT. V dropped 6 bases and J dropped 6 bases, with 23 bases sitting between them. The CDR3 length is 16 residues. CDR3: CASRLPNRPPDPEAFF. CDR3 DNA: TGTGCCAGCAGACTTCCCAACAGGCCACCAGACCCTGAAGCTTTCTTT.

This clone has just one count. The chain links TRBV3-1 (or the pseudogene TRBV3-2) to TRBJ1-3; a possible D gene is TRBD1 (5 bases). The germline V gene has CDR1 LGHDT and CDR2 YNNKEL (reference sequence). With 4 bases removed from V and 6 bases from J, the gap between germline ends came to 13 bases. The CDR3 has 14 residues. CDR3 nucleotide sequence: TGTGCCAGCAGCCCCCGCAGGGCGGTAAACACCATATATTTT. Residues: CASSPRRAVNTIYF.

The V call is TRBV5-1, the J call TRBJ1-1, with D perhaps TRBD1 (5 bases). Deletions cut 3 bases from V and 4 bases from J, with 19 bases between. The V gene's germline CDR1 is SGHRS and CDR2 YFSETQ. This CDR3 spans 16 amino acids. The CDR3 DNA follows: TGCGCCAGCAGCTGGTCCGGGACTTCACTCGGCACTGAAGCTTTCTTT. It specifies CASSWSGTSLGTEAFF.

In nucleotides, the CDR3 is TGTGCCAGCAGTCGGGACTGGGAGAGCGTGGATGAGCAGTTCTTC. Translation: CASSRDWESVDEQFF. J is TRBJ2-1 and V is TRBV6-2 or TRBV6-3; perhaps TRBD2 as D (6 bases). This CDR3 contains 15 residues. V was clipped by 5 bases and J by 8 bases, with 19 bases between them. Germline V lookup: CDR1 MNHEY, CDR2 SVGEGT.

This chain joins TRBV5-1 and TRBJ1-1, with D tentatively TRBD1 (6 bases). Trimming stripped 0 bases from V and 1 base from J, with 10 bases between. Looked up from germline, CDR1 is SGHRS and CDR2 is YFSETQ. The CDR3 totals 15 residues. The CDR3 reads CASSLDGGKNTEAFF. The CDR3 DNA reads TGCGCCAGCAGCTTGGATGGGGGCAAGAACACTGAAGCTTTCTTT.

The chain links TRBV7-3 to TRBJ1-1; a possible D gene is TRBD1 (5 bases). V lost 1 base, J lost 1 base, and 10 bases lay in between. The CDR3 runs 15 residues. Germline V CDR1 and CDR2: SGHTA, FQGTGA. The CDR3 sequence: CASSLKGAQNTEAFF. The CDR3 region has the DNA TGTGCCAGCAGCTTAAAAGGGGCCCAGAACACTGAAGCTTTCTTT.